Listed below are T cell receptor beta chains from one sample, sequenced in a study of CD8 T cells in ankylosing spondylitis. TCRdb ran MiXCR on the 5' RACE reads and lists one entry per CDR3 protein. The top ten clones hold roughly 2.3% of a sample with tens of thousands of distinct CDR3 sequences, about 5.4% of them seen once. Material: blood, either unsorted or a sorted T cell fraction (not recorded which). The receptor source for this set is a male donor with ankylosing spondylitis or in good health (not recorded which). Both conserved end residues are part of each CDR3.

V gene	J gene	CDR3 protein
TRBV20-1	TRBJ2-7	CSGRQAHEQYF
TRBV2	TRBJ2-1	CASKSDTSNEQFF
TRBV10-3	TRBJ2-2	CAISRDMNTGELFF
TRBV5-1	TRBJ1-4	CASSLGQGDEKLFF
TRBV2	TRBJ2-3	CASSGGGETDTQYF
TRBV5-6	TRBJ2-1	CASSFGQSNGYNEQFF
TRBV12-3/TRBV12-4	TRBJ1-2	CASSLQDIVYGYTF
TRBV12-3/TRBV12-4	TRBJ2-1	CASSLGQPYNEQFF
TRBV28	TRBJ2-7	CASRAGGPHEQYF
TRBV29-1	TRBJ1-1	CSVDSGQGATEAFF
TRBV3-1	TRBJ2-1	CASSPNELAYNEQFF
TRBV11-1	TRBJ2-2	CASSQPGGLRAGELFF
TRBV2	TRBJ2-1	CASSEGGIDNEQFF
TRBV4-3	TRBJ2-3	CASSQDPGFAGTDTQYF
TRBV3-1	TRBJ1-2	CASSQGEYGYTF
TRBV5-1	TRBJ1-1	CASSFFLLDGITEAFF
TRBV7-9	TRBJ2-7	CASSFRDSYEQYF
TRBV12-3/TRBV12-4	TRBJ1-5	CASSPGSSGIGQPQHF
TRBV27	TRBJ2-1	CASSFIGGEQFF
TRBV5-1	TRBJ2-1	CASSSSGGASSSYNEQFF
TRBV3-1	TRBJ2-7	CASSPRTFAYEQYF
TRBV3-1	TRBJ2-1	CASSQGLAGGDEQFF
TRBV2	TRBJ1-3	CASSEGQGARGNTIYF
TRBV7-2	TRBJ2-1	CASSLGFGPPEQFF
TRBV29-1	TRBJ2-7	CSVEGTPDADGQYF
TRBV12-3/TRBV12-4	TRBJ2-1	CASSFQGAGDEQFF
TRBV20-1	TRBJ2-5	CSAALGGGARETQYF
TRBV5-4	TRBJ2-2	CASRAGTTNTGELFF
TRBV7-9	TRBJ2-3	CASSQRTSTDTQYF
TRBV10-2	TRBJ2-1	CASRERMYNEQFF
TRBV29-1	TRBJ2-3	CSVVRGVGDTQYF
TRBV18	TRBJ1-5	CASSPIGGSGRQPQHF
TRBV10-3	TRBJ2-7	CAISEPRDVYEQYF
TRBV28	TRBJ1-2	CASSPSQGGQGVYTF
TRBV9	TRBJ2-2	CASSVGALNTGELFF
TRBV3-1	TRBJ2-1	CASSPPRRGDYNEQFF
TRBV7-2	TRBJ1-2	CASSLPQSYGYTF
TRBV5-1	TRBJ2-5	CASSLEQGRSWMAQYF
TRBV19	TRBJ1-2	CASTNRGDYGYTF
TRBV27	TRBJ2-4	CASSPAGTVNIQYF
TRBV10-2	TRBJ2-3	CASRKEDSTSTDTQYF
TRBV20-1	TRBJ2-7	CSASLEGVIYEQYF
TRBV20-1	TRBJ1-2	CSATRDRAVDGYTF
TRBV6-2/TRBV6-3	TRBJ1-1	CASSYSTGRGAVTEAFF
TRBV4-1	TRBJ1-2	CASSQSGQGNYGYTF
TRBV5-1	TRBJ2-3	CASSLGEAGLTDTQYF
TRBV6-5	TRBJ2-1	CASSYGGFQEADEQFF
TRBV11-2	TRBJ2-2	CASRVISTGELFF
TRBV7-3	TRBJ2-1	CASSQNIGVRQFF
TRBV7-2	TRBJ2-6	CASSLATGAGANVLTF
TRBV7-2	TRBJ1-1	CASSLSVNTEAFF
TRBV29-1	TRBJ1-5	CSVEVVENQPQHF